Following are 15 T cell receptor beta chains from one sample sequenced in a study of blood T cell repertoires in COVID-19. The protocol was immunoSEQ multiplex PCR, while the TCRdb copy is restricted to in-frame clones and leaves out a portion. The sample contains 77,000 or so clones, roughly 89% of which appear only once. Sequencing was performed on peripheral blood. All receptors come from a man aged 50 to 59 with active COVID-19.

This chain connects TRBV18 to TRBJ2-5; TRBD1 is a possible D gene (6 bases). Germline loops: CDR1 KGHSH, CDR2 LQKENI. Trimming removed 6 bases from V and 5 bases from J, with 19 bases in between. The CDR3 consists of 15 residues. The DNA for the CDR3 is TGTGCCAGCTCGCAATATAACAGGGTCGGGGAGACCCAGTACTTC. It is translated as CASSQYNRVGETQYF.

The chain recombines TRBV7-2 with TRBJ1-4; tentatively, D is TRBD1 (6 bases). This CDR3 has 15 amino acids. The V and J ends lost 5 bases and 8 bases respectively, with 18 bases between them. Germline assignment: CDR1 SGHTA and CDR2 FQGNSA. CDR3 nucleotide sequence: TGTGCCAGCAGCGAGTCAGGGGCGTTGGGAGAAAAACTGTTTTTT. It translates to CASSESGALGEKLFF.

This chain uses TRBV3-1 (or the pseudogene TRBV3-2) with TRBJ2-3, with TRBD2 matching 12 bases. After removal of 7 bases from V and 4 bases from J, the junction contained 9 bases not matched to a gene. The CDR3 is 16 residues long. Germline assignment: CDR1 LGHDT and CDR2 YNNKEL (reference sequence). Written as DNA, the CDR3 is TGTGCCAGCAATCCTAGCGGGAGGGCCACGGCAGATACGCAGTATTTT. It codes for CASNPSGRATADTQYF.

This chain links TRBV29-1 with TRBJ2-1, with 9 bases aligning to TRBD2. The CDR3 extends over 12 amino acids. Germline V gene sequence: CDR1 SQVTM, CDR2 ANQGSEA. Losses at the gene ends were 3 bases for V and 10 bases for J; bases not matched to a gene: 4. The CDR3 protein is CSVDLAGDEQFF. As DNA, the CDR3 is TGCAGCGTTGATTTAGCGGGAGACGAGCAGTTCTTC.

The gene calls are TRBV6-5 and TRBJ2-7, with TRBD2 matching over 10 bases. Germline V gene lookup returns CDR1 MNHEY and CDR2 SVGAGI. The junction had 6 bases not matched to a gene; V was cut back by 4 bases and J by 3 bases. This CDR3 contains 15 residues. CDR3 region: CASSWASGGIYEQYF. The DNA for the CDR3 is TGTGCCAGCAGTTGGGCTAGCGGGGGAATCTACGAGCAGTACTTC.

The genes are TRBV23-1 and TRBJ2-3; 8 bases line up with TRBD1. TRBV23-1 is recorded as an ORF, its role being uncertain. Trimming at V came to 6 bases and at J to 0 bases, leaving 20 bases not matched to a gene. CDR3 size: 20 residues. Here the CDR3 DNA reads TGCGCCAGCAGCAAACCCCCCCGGGACAGGTTCTTCTATAGCACAGATACGCAGTATTTT. It translates to CASSKPPRDRFFYSTDTQYF.

The genes are TRBV5-1 and TRBJ2-2, with 12 bases lining up with TRBD1. After removal of 3 bases from V and 4 bases from J, the junction contained 7 bases not matched to a gene. There are 17 residues in the CDR3. Germline values: CDR1 SGHRS, CDR2 YFSETQ. The CDR3 DNA is TGCGCCAGCAGCTCGACCGGGACAGGGGGCTTCACCGGGGAGCTGTTTTTT. It codes for CASSSTGTGGFTGELFF.

This chain joins TRBV9 and TRBJ1-3; D is possibly TRBD1 (6 bases). Per germline, CDR1 SGDLS and CDR2 YYNGEE. Trimming took off 3 bases at V and 4 bases at J, with 8 bases between the two ends. CDR3 size: 13 residues. In DNA form, the CDR3 reads TGTGCCAGCAGCGAAGGACAGGGAAACACCATATATTTT. Protein: CASSEGQGNTIYF. The entire variable domain, with the rest obtained from reference TRBV9 and TRBJ1-3, is as follows: DSGVTQTPKHLITATGQRVTLRCSPRSGDLSVYWYQQSLDQGLQFLIQYYNGEERAKGNILERFSAQQFPDLHSELNLSSLELGDSALYFCASSEGQGNTIYFGEGSWLTVV.

The chain uses TRBV6-6 and TRBJ2-4; 7 bases line up with TRBD1. V was pared by 0 bases and J by 8 bases, with 4 bases of the junction left unmatched. Per the germline V gene, CDR1 is MNHNY and CDR2 is SVGAGI (reference sequence). The length of the CDR3 is 14 residues. Here the CDR3 DNA reads TGTGCCAGCAGTTACTCGTACAGGGGAGACATTCAGTACTTC. Encoded protein: CASSYSYRGDIQYF.

The chain recombines TRBV7-2 with TRBJ2-3, with D possibly matching TRBD2 (6 bases). The CDR3 has 14 amino acids. Per the germline V gene, CDR1 is SGHTA and CDR2 is FQGNSA. Trimming stripped 4 bases from V and 3 bases from J, with 11 bases between. CDR3 nucleotides: TGTGCCAGCAGCTCCATGGGACTGACAGATACGCAGTATTTT. Amino acid sequence: CASSSMGLTDTQYF.

The rearrangement uses TRBV24-1 and TRBJ2-1; the match to TRBD2 covers 7 bases. CDR3 length equals 11 residues. Germline lookup yields CDR1 KGHDR and CDR2 SFDVKD. V shed 4 bases and J 15 bases; nucleotides not matched to a gene: 5. The CDR3 here is CATSELGGWFF. CDR3 bases: TGTGCCACCAGTGAACTCGGGGGGTGGTTCTTC.

The V gene is TRBV28, the J gene TRBJ2-2; D not resolved. The V end was cut by 3 bases, the J end by 0 bases, with 17 bases between. Looked up from germline, CDR1 is MDHEN and CDR2 is SYDVKM. CDR3 length: 18 residues. DNA for the CDR3: TGTGCCAGCAGTTTCCCTATTATAGACACTTCGAACACCGGGGAGCTGTTTTTT. This translates into CASSFPIIDTSNTGELFF.

The gene calls are TRBV19 and TRBJ2-1; tentative D call: TRBD2 (6 bases). This CDR3 region has 12 residues. Trimming left V 7 bases short and J 10 bases short, with 14 bases between. CDR1 LNHDA and CDR2 SQIVND come from the germline V gene (reference sequence). The CDR3 region is CASIGRGGEQFF. CDR3 sequence (DNA): TGTGCCAGTATAGGGCGGGGAGGCGAGCAGTTCTTC.

This clone is medium-sized. V gene TRBV9 combines with J gene TRBJ2-7; perhaps TRBD2 as D (6 bases). V lost 6 bases and J lost 3, with 16 bases in between. The CDR3 totals 14 residues. Germline CDR1 SGDLS, CDR2 YYNGEE. DNA of the CDR3: TGTGCCAGCAATTGTTCAGCGGGCCGCTACGAGCAGTACTTC. This gives the protein CASNCSAGRYEQYF.

The V and J genes are TRBV7-2 and TRBJ1-1; 7 bases line up with TRBD1. Germline-derived CDR1 and CDR2 are SGHTA and FQGNSA. The CDR3 has 15 amino acids. Trimming cost V 4 bases and J 5 bases; bases outside gene matches: 10. CDR3 loop: CASSYHRGGQTEAFF. CDR3 DNA: TGTGCCAGCAGCTACCACAGGGGAGGCCAGACTGAAGCTTTCTTT.